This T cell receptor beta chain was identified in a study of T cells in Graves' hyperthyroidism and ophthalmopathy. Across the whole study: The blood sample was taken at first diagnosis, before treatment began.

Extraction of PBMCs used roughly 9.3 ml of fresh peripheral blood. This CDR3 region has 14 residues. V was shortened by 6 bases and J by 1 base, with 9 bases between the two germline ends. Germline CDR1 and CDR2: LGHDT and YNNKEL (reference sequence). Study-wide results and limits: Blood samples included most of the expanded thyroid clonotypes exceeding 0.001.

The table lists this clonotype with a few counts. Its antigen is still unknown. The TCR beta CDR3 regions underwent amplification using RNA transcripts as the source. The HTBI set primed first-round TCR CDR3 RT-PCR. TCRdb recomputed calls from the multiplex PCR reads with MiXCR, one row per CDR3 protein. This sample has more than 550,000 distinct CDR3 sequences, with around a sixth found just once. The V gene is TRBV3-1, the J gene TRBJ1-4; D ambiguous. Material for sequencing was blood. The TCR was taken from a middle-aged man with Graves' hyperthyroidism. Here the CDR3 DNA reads TGTGCCAGCAGACCGGAGGGAACTAATGAAAAACTGTTTTTT. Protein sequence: CASRPEGTNEKLFF.